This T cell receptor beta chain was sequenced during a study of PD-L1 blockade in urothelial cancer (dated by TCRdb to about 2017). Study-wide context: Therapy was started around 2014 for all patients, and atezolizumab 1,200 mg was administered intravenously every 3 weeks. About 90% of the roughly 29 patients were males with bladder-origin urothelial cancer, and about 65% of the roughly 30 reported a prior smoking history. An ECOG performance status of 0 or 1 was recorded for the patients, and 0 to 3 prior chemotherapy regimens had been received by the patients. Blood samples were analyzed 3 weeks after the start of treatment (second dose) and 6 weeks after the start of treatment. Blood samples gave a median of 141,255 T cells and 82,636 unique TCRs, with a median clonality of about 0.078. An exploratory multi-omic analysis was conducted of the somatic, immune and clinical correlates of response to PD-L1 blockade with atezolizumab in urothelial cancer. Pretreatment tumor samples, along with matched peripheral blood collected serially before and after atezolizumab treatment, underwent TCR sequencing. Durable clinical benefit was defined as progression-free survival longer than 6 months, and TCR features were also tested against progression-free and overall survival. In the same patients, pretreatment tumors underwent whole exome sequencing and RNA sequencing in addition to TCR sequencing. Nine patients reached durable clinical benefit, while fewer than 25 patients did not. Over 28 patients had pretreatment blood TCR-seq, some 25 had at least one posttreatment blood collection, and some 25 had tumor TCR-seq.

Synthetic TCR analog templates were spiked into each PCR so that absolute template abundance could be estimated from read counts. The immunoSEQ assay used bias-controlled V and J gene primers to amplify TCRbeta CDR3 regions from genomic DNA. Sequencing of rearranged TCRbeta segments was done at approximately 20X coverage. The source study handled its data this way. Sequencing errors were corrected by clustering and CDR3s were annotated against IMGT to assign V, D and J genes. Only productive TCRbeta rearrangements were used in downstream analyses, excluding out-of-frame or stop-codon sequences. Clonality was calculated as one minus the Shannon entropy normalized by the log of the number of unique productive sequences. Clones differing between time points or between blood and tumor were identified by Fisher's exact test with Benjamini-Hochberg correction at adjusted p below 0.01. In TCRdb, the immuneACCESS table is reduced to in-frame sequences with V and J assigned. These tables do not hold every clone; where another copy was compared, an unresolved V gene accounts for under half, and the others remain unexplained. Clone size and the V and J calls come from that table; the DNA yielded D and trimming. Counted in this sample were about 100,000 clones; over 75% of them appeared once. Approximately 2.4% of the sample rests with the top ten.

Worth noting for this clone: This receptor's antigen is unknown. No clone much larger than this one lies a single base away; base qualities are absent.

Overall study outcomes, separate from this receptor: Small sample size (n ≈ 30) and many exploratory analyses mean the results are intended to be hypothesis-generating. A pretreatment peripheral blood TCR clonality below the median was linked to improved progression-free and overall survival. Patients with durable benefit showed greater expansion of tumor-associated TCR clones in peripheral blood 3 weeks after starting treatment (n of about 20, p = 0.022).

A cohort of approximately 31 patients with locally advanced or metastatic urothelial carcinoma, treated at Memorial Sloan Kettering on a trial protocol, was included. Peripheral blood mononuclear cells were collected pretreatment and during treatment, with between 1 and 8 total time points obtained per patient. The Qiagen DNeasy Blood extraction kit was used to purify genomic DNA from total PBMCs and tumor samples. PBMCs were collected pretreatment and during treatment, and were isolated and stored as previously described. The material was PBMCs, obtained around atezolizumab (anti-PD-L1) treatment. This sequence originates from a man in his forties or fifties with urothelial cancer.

Here the CDR3 is given as CASKAGSSTDTQYF. The DNA sequence is TGTGCCAGCAAGGCGGGCTCTAGCACAGATACGCAGTATTTT. The rearranged segments are TRBV28 and TRBJ2-3, and perhaps TRBD2 as D gene, on 5 matching bases. The germline V gene provides CDR1 MDHEN and CDR2 SYDVKM. The CDR3 spans 14 residues, from the cysteine through the phenylalanine. Left in the record is the CDR3 DNA by itself, 42 bases read in frame from the first base. V was cut back by 7 bases and J by 0 bases, leaving a gap of 11 bases between them.